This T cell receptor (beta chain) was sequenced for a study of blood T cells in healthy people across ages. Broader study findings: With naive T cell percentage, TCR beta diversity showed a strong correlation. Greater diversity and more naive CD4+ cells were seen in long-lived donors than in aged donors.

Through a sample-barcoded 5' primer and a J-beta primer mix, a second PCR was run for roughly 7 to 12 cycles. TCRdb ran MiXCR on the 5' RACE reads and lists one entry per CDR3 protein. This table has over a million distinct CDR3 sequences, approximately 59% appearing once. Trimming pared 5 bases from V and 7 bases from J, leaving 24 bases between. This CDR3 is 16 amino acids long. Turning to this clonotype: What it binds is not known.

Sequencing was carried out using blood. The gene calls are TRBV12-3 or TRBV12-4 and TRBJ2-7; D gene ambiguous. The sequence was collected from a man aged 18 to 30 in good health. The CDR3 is CASSPIPSRLSTEQYF. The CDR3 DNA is TGTGCCAGCAGTCCCATTCCGTCAAGGTTATCGACTGAGCAGTACTTC.